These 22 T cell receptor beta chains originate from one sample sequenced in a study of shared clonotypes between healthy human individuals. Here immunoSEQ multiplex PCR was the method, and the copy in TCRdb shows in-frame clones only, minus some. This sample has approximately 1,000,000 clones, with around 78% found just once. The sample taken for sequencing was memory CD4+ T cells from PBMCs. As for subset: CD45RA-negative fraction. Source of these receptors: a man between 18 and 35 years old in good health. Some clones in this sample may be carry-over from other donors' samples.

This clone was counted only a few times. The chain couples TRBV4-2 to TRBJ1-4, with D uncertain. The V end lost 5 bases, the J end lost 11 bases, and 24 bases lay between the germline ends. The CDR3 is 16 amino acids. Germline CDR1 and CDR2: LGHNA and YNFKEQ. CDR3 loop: CASSYTSGGFVRKLFF. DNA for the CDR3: TGTGCCAGCAGCTACACCTCCGGAGGGTTTGTTCGGAAACTGTTTTTT.

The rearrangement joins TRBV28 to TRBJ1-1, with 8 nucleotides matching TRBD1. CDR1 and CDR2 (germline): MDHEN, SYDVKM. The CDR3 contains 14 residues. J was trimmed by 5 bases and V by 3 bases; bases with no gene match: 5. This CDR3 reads CASSLAGGRTEAFF. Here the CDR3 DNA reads TGTGCCAGCAGTTTGGCAGGGGGCAGGACTGAAGCTTTCTTT.

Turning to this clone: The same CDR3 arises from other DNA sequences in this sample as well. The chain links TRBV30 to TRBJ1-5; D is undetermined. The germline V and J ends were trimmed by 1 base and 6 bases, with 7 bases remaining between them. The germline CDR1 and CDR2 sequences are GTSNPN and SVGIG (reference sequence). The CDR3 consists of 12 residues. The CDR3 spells CAWSAVGQPQHF. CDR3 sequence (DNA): TGTGCCTGGAGTGCAGTGGGTCAGCCCCAGCATTTT.

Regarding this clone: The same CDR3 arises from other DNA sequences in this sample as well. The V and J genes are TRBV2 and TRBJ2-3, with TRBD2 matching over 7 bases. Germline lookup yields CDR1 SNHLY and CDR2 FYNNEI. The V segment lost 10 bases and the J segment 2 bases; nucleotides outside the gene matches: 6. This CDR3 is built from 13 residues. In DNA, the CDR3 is TGTGCCATATCCGGGACTATCACAGATACGCAGTATTTT. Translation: CAISGTITDTQYF.

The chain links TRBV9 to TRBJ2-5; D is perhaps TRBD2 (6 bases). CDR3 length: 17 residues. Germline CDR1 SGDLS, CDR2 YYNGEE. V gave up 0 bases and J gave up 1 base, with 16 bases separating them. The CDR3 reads CASSVGPAGRTQETQYF. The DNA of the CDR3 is TGTGCCAGCAGCGTAGGCCCAGCGGGCAGGACCCAAGAGACCCAGTACTTC.

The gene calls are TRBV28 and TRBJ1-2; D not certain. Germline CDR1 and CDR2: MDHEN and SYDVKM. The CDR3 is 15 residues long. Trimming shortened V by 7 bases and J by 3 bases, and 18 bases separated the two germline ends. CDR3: CASTPSGGPHYGYTF. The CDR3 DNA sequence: TGTGCCAGCACCCCCTCAGGTGGGCCACACTATGGCTACACCTTC.

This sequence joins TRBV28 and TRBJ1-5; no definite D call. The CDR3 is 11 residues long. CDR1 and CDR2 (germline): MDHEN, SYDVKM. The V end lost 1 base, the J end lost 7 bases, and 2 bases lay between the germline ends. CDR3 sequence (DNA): TGTGCCAGCAGTTTATACCAGCCCCAGCATTTT. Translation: CASSLYQPQHF.

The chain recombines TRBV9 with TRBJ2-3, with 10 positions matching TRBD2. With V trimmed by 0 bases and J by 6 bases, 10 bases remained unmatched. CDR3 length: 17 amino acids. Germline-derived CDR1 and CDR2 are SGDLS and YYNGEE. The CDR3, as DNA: TGTGCCAGCAGCGTAGGGACTAGCGGAGCCCCTACGGATACGCAGTATTTT. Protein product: CASSVGTSGAPTDTQYF.

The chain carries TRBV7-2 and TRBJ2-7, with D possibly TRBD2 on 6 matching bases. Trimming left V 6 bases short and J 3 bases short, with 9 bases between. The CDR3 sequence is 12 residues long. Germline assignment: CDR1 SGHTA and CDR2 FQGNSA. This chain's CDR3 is CASRDGGYEQYF. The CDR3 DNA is TGTGCCAGCAGAGACGGGGGCTACGAGCAGTACTTC. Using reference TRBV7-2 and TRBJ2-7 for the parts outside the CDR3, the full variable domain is GAGVSQSPSNKVTEKGKDVELRCDPISGHTALYWYRQSLGQGLEFLIYFQGNSAPDKSGLPSDRFSAERTGGSVSTLTIQRTQQEDSAVYLCASRDGGYEQYFGPGTRLTVT.

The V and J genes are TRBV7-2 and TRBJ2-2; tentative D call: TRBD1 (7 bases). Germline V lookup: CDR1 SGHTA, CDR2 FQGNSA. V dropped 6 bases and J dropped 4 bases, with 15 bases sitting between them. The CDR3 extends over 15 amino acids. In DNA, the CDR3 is TGTGCCAGCAGGGAGGGGGCGAGGGTCACCGGGGAGCTGTTTTTT. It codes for CASREGARVTGELFF.

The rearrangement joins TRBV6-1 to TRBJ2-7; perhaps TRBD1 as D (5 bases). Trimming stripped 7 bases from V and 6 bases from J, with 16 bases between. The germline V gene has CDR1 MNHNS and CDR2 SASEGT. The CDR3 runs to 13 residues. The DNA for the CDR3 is TGTGCCAGCAAGCAGGGCGACCTACGCGAGCAGTACTTC. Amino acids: CASKQGDLREQYF.

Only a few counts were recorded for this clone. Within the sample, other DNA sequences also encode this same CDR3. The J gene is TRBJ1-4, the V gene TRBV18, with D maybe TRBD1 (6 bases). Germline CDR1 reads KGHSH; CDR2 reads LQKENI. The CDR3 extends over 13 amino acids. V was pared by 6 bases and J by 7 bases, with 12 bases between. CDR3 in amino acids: CASSPGAGEKLFF. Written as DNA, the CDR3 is TGTGCCAGCTCCCCAGGGGCCGGTGAAAAACTGTTTTTT.

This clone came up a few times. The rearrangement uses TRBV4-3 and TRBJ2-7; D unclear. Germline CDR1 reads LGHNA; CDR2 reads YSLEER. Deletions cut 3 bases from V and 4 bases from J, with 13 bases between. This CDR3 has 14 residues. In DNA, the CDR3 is TGCGCCAGCAGCCAGGCCCTAGAGAGGTACGAGCAGTACTTC. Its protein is CASSQALERYEQYF.

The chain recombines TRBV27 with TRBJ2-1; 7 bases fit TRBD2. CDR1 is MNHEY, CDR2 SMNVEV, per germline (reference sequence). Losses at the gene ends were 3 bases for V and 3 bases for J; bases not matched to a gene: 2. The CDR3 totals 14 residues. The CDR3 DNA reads TGTGCCAGCAGTTTGCAGCGGGGCTACAATGAGCAGTTCTTC. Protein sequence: CASSLQRGYNEQFF.

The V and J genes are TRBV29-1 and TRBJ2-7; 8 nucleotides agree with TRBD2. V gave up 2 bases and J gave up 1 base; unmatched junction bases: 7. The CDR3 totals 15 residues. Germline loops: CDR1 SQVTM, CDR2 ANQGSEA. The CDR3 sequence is CSVELASGSSYEQYF. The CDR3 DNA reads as TGCAGCGTTGAACTAGCGAGCGGGAGTTCCTACGAGCAGTACTTC.

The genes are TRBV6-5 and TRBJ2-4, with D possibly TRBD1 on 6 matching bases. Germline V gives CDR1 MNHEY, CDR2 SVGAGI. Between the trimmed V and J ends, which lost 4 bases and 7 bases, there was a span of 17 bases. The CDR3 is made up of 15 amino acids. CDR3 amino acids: CASSFQEGRGNIQYF. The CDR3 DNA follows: TGTGCCAGCAGTTTCCAAGAGGGAAGGGGGAACATTCAGTACTTC.

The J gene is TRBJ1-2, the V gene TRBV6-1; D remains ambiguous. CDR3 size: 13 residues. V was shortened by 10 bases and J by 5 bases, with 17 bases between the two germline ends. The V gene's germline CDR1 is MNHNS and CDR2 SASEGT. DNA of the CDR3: TGTGCCACCGCTTCGACCATTGCTTATGGCTACACCTTC. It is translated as CATASTIAYGYTF.

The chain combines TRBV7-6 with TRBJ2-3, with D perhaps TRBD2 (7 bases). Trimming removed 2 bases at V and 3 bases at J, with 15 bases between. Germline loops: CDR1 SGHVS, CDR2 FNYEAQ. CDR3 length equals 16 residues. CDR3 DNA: TGTGCCAGCAGCTTAAAGGGCAGGGGAGGGACAGATACGCAGTATTTT. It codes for CASSLKGRGGTDTQYF.

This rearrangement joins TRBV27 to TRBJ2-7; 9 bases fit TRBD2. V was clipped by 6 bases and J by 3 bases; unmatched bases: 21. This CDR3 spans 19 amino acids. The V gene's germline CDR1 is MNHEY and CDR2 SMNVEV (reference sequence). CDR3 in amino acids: CASRSPSGHLAGYLYEQYF. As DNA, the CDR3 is TGTGCCAGCAGATCCCCGAGCGGGCATCTAGCGGGATATCTCTACGAGCAGTACTTC.

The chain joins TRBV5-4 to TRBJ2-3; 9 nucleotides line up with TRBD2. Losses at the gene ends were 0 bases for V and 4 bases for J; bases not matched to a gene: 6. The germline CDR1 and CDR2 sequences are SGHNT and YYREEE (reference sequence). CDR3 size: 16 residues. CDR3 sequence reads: CASSLVGGRVADTQYF. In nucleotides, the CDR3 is TGTGCCAGCAGCTTGGTTGGCGGGAGGGTGGCAGATACGCAGTATTTT.

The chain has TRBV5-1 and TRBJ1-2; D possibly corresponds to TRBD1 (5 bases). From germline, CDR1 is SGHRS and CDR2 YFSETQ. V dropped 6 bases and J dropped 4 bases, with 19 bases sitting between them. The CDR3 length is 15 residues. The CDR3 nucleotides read TGCGCCAGCACCGAGAATCCGGGGCCCACCTATGGCTACACCTTC. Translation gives CASTENPGPTYGYTF.

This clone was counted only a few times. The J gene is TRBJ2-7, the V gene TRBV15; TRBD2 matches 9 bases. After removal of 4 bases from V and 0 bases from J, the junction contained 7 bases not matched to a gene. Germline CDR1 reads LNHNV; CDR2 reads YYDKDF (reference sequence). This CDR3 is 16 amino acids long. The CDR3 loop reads CATSKILAGYSYEQYF. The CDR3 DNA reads TGTGCCACCAGCAAAATACTAGCGGGCTACTCCTACGAGCAGTACTTC.